One sample yielded the 13 T cell receptor beta chains listed below, sequenced in a study of T cell responses to AZD1222 COVID-19 vaccine. Data came from immunoSEQ multiplex PCR; TCRdb stores just in-frame clones and leaves some out. This sample yields 110,000 or so clones, of which around 89% are seen a single time; 6.5% to 7.5% belongs to the top ten. Sample: peripheral blood, taken 28 days after the second AZD1222 dose. These receptors were collected from an adult who received the AZD1222 COVID-19 vaccine.

In this sample, this clone turned up a few times. The chain employs TRBV25-1 and TRBJ1-2, with TRBD1 identical over 7 bases. Per the germline V gene, CDR1 is MGHDK and CDR2 is SYGVNS. The V segment lost 0 bases and the J segment 4 bases; nucleotides outside the gene matches: 8. The CDR3 length is 16 residues. The CDR3 is CASSEYTQGTAYGYTF. CDR3 in DNA: TGTGCCAGCAGTGAATATACACAGGGGACGGCCTATGGCTACACCTTC.

The V call is TRBV7-6, the J call TRBJ2-1, with TRBD1 matching over 7 bases. CDR3 size: 17 residues. The V gene end was trimmed by 2 bases and the J gene end by 8 bases; junction bases not matched to a gene: 15. Germline V gene data show CDR1 as SGHVS and CDR2 as FNYEAQ. CDR3 sequence (DNA): TGTGCCAGCAGCTTAAAGCCAGGGGGTCACCATAACGATGAGCAGTTCTTC. This encodes CASSLKPGGHHNDEQFF. The full variable domain, with the rest looked up from reference TRBV7-6 and TRBJ2-1, is GAGVSQSPRYKVTKRGQDVALRCDPISGHVSLYWYRQALGQGPEFLTYFNYEAQQDKSGLPNDRFSAERPEGSISTLTIQRTEQRDSAMYRCASSLKPGGHHNDEQFFGPGTRLTVL.

Written as DNA, the CDR3 is TGTGCCAGCAGCCGCTTTTGGTCCTACGAGCAGTACTTC. It codes for CASSRFWSYEQYF. This rearrangement joins TRBV14 to TRBJ2-7, with unresolved D. The V end lost 4 bases, the J end lost 1 base, and 8 bases lay between the germline ends. CDR1 SGHDN and CDR2 FVKESK come from the germline V gene. The CDR3 length is 13 residues.

This rearrangement joins TRBV9 to TRBJ2-7, with D possibly matching TRBD2 (6 bases). CDR1 and CDR2 from the germline V gene are SGDLS and YYNGEE. The germline V and J ends were trimmed by 4 bases and 0 bases, with 11 bases remaining between them. This CDR3 contains 14 residues. The CDR3 sequence is CASSLGTDSYEQYF. In nucleotides, the CDR3 is TGTGCCAGCAGCCTCGGGACTGACTCCTACGAGCAGTACTTC.

This clone was counted only a few times. V gene TRBV28 combines with J gene TRBJ1-5; 12 bases line up with TRBD1. The CDR3 totals 21 residues. V lost 5 bases to trimming and J lost 2 bases; unmatched junction nucleotides: 19. The V gene's germline CDR1 is MDHEN and CDR2 SYDVKM. CDR3 sequence reads: CASSPLAGTGGVGGGNQPQHF. The CDR3 DNA reads as TGTGCCAGCAGTCCCCTCGCCGGGACAGGGGGCGTGGGTGGTGGCAATCAGCCCCAGCATTTT. The variable domain in full, with the rest retrieved from reference TRBV28 and TRBJ1-5, is DVKVTQSSRYLVKRTGEKVFLECVQDMDHENMFWYRQDPGLGLRLIYFSYDVKMKEKGDIPEGYSVSREKKERFSLILESASTNQTSMYLCASSPLAGTGGVGGGNQPQHFGDGTRLSIL.

V and J are TRBV6-5 and TRBJ2-1, with D possibly matching TRBD2 (6 bases). The CDR3 is 16 amino acids. Trimming pared 2 bases from V and 4 bases from J, leaving 15 bases between. Germline values: CDR1 MNHEY, CDR2 SVGAGI. The CDR3 DNA sequence: TGTGCCAGCAGTTACGGAGGGGTAATCGGGTACAATGAGCAGTTCTTC. It encodes CASSYGGVIGYNEQFF.

This rearrangement joins TRBV27 to TRBJ1-5; the D gene is possibly TRBD1 (5 bases). The germline CDR1 and CDR2 sequences are MNHEY and SMNVEV (reference sequence). The CDR3 runs 14 residues. Trimming cost V 4 bases and J 6 bases, with 13 bases left between them. The CDR3 spells CASSYGRGRQPQHF. The CDR3 nucleotides are TGTGCCAGCAGTTATGGGAGGGGACGTCAGCCCCAGCATTTT.

The chain links TRBV19 to TRBJ1-5, with 7 bases that match TRBD1. V was pared by 5 bases and J by 4 bases, with 2 bases of the junction left unmatched. The germline V gene has CDR1 LNHDA and CDR2 SQIVND (reference sequence). CDR3 size: 13 residues. CDR3 in DNA: TGTGCCAGTAGTTCACAGGGGAATCAGCCCCAGCATTTT. It codes for CASSSQGNQPQHF. Supplemented by reference TRBV19 and TRBJ1-5, the full variable domain reads DGGITQSPKYLFRKEGQNVTLSCEQNLNHDAMYWYRQDPGQGLRLIYYSQIVNDFQKGDIAEGYSVSREKKESFPLTVTSAQKNPTAFYLCASSSQGNQPQHFGDGTRLSIL.

This clone showed up just once. The rearrangement joins TRBV27 to TRBJ2-1; perhaps TRBD1 as D (5 bases). The CDR3 length is 14 residues. Per the germline V gene, CDR1 is MNHEY and CDR2 is SMNVEV (reference sequence). Trimming took off 7 bases at V and 1 base at J, with 11 bases between the two ends. This CDR3 is CASNFGASYNEQFF. CDR3 sequence (DNA): TGTGCCAGCAATTTTGGGGCGTCCTACAATGAGCAGTTCTTC.

The chain combines TRBV29-1 with TRBJ1-5; 9 bases line up with TRBD1. V lost 4 bases to trimming and J lost 4 bases; unmatched junction nucleotides: 5. The CDR3 consists of 14 residues. CDR1 is SQVTM and CDR2 is ANQGSEA in the germline V gene. CDR3 nucleotide sequence: TGCAGCGTTGGGGACAGGGTAGGGAATCAGCCCCAGCATTTT. Residues: CSVGDRVGNQPQHF.

The chain is built from TRBV9 and TRBJ1-2; a weak D match, TRBD1 (5 bases). V was cut by 2 bases and J by 3 bases, with 14 bases left in between. The CDR3 spans 15 residues. The germline CDR1 and CDR2 sequences are SGDLS and YYNGEE. Here the CDR3 reads CASSVGQWRDYGYTF. The DNA of the CDR3 is TGTGCCAGCAGCGTGGGGCAGTGGCGGGACTATGGCTACACCTTC. Combining the CDR3 with reference TRBV9 and TRBJ1-2 gives the whole variable domain DSGVTQTPKHLITATGQRVTLRCSPRSGDLSVYWYQQSLDQGLQFLIQYYNGEERAKGNILERFSAQQFPDLHSELNLSSLELGDSALYFCASSVGQWRDYGYTFGSGTRLTVV.

J is TRBJ2-7 and V is TRBV6-6, with unresolved D. The germline V gene has CDR1 MNHNY and CDR2 SVGAGI (reference sequence). This CDR3 is 14 amino acids long. The V gene lost 2 bases and the J gene lost 2 bases, with 10 bases spanning the gap. In DNA, the CDR3 is TGTGCCAGCAGTTACGGGTCAGACCCCTACGAGCAGTACTTC. Amino acid sequence: CASSYGSDPYEQYF.

This clone was found once. The chain carries TRBV9 and TRBJ2-7; possibly TRBD2 for D (5 bases). The CDR3 is 13 amino acids. Germline V gives CDR1 SGDLS, CDR2 YYNGEE. Trimming pared 0 bases from V and 7 bases from J, leaving 11 bases between. The CDR3 coding sequence is TGTGCCAGCAGCGTAGCTACCAGAGGGGAGCAGTACTTC. As protein: CASSVATRGEQYF.